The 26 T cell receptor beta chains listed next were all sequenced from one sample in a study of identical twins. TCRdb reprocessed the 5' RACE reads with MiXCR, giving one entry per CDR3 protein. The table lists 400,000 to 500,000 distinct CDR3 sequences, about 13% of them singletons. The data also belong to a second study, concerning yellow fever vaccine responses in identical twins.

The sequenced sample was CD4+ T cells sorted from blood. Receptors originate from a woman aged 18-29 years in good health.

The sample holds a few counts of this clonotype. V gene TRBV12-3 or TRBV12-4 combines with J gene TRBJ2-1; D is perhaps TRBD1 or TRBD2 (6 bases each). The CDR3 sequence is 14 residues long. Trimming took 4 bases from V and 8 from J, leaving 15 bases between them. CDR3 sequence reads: CASSSDRRDDEQFF. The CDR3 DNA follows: TGTGCCAGCAGTTCCGACAGGCGGGACGATGAGCAGTTCTTC.

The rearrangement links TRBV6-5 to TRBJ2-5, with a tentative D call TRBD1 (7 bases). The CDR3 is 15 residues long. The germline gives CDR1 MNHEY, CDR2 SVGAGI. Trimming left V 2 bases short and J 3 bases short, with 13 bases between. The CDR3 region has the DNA TGTGCCAGCAGTTACGCCCAGGGGGGAAAAGAGACCCAGTACTTC. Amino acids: CASSYAQGGKETQYF.

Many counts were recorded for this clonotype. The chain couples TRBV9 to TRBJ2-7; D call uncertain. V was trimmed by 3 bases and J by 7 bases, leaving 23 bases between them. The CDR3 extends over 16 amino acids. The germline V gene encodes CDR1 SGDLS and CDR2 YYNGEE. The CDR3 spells CASSGTPGPRISEQYF. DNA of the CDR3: TGTGCCAGCAGCGGTACACCGGGCCCCCGAATATCGGAGCAGTACTTC.

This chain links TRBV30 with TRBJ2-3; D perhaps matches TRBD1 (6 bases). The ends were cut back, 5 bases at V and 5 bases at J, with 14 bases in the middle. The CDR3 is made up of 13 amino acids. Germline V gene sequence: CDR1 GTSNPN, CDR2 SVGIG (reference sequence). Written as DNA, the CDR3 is TGTGCCTGGTCCACTCAGGGGATAGATACGCAGTATTTT. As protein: CAWSTQGIDTQYF.

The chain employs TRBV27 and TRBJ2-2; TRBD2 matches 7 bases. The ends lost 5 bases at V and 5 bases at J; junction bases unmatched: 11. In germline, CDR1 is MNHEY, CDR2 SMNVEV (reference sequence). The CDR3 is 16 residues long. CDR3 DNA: TGTGCCAGCAGTCAACTAGCGCGAGGGGAAACCGGGGAGCTGTTTTTT. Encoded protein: CASSQLARGETGELFF.

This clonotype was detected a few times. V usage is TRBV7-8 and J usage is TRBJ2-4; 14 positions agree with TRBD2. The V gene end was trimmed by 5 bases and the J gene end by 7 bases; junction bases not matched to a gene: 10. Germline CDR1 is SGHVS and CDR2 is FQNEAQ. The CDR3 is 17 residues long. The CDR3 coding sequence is TGTGCCAGCAGCCCGGGGACTAGCGGGAGTCAACGGAACATTCAGTACTTC. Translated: CASSPGTSGSQRNIQYF.

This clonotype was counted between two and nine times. The CDR3 DNA follows: TGTGCCATCAGTGAGACTCAGGGGTCCCCCTACGAGCAGTACTTC. This translates into CAISETQGSPYEQYF. The chain recombines TRBV10-3 with TRBJ2-7, with a possible D match to TRBD1 (6 bases). The length of the CDR3 is 15 residues. Trimming removed 2 bases from V and 2 bases from J, with 13 bases in between. The germline gives CDR1 ENHRY, CDR2 SYGVKD.

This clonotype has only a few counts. CDR3: CASSLGQGVLEQYF. CDR3 nucleotide sequence: TGTGCCAGCTCACTGGGACAGGGGGTCCTCGAGCAGTACTTC. This sequence joins TRBV18 and TRBJ2-7, with 11 bases matching TRBD1. The CDR3 has 14 residues. V trimming: 4 bases; J trimming: 6 bases; junction bases outside the gene matches: 5. The germline V gene has CDR1 KGHSH and CDR2 LQKENI.

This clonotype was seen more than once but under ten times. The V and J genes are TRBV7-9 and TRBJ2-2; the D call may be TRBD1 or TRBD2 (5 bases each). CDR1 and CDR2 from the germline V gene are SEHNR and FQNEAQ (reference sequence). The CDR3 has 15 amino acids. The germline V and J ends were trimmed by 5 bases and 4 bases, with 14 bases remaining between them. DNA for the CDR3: TGTGCCAGCAGCCTAGGGGACGTGATCACCGGGGAGCTGTTTTTT. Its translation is CASSLGDVITGELFF. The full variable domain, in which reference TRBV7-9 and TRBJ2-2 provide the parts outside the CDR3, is DTGVSQNPRHKITKRGQNVTFRCDPISEHNRLYWYRQTLGQGPEFLTYFQNEAQLEKSRLLSDRFSAERPKGSFSTLEIQRTEQGDSAMYLCASSLGDVITGELFFGEGSRLTVL.

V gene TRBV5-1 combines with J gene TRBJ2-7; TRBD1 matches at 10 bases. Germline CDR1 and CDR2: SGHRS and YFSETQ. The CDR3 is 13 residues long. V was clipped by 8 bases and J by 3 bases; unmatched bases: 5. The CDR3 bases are TGCGCCAGTCGACAGGGGGCTATCTACGAGCAGTACTTC. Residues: CASRQGAIYEQYF.

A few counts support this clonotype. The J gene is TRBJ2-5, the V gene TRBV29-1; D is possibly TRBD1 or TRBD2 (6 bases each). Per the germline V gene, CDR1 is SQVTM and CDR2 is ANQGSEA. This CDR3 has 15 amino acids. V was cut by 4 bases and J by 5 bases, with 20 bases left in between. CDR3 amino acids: CSVVHTHRGGETQYF. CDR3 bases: TGCAGCGTTGTTCACACCCACCGAGGGGGGGAGACCCAGTACTTC.

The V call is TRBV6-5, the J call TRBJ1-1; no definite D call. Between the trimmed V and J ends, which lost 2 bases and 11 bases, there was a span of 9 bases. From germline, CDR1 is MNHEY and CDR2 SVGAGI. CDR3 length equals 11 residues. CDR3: CASSYGRRAFF. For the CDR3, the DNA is TGTGCCAGCAGTTACGGGCGGCGGGCTTTCTTT.

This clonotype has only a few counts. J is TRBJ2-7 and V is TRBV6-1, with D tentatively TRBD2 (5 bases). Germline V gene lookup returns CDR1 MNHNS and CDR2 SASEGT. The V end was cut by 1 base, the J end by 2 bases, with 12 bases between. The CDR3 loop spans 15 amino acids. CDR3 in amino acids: CASSEVGGPTYEQYF. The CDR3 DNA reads TGTGCCAGCAGTGAAGTCGGCGGGCCGACCTACGAGCAGTACTTC.

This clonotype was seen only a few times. This chain's CDR3 is CASSQDPTGAGGHNEQFF. The CDR3 DNA is TGTGCCAGCAGCCAAGACCCAACTGGGGCGGGAGGGCACAATGAGCAGTTCTTC. The chain uses TRBV3-1 and TRBJ2-1; TRBD2 agrees at 9 bases. The CDR3 has 18 residues. Trimming at V came to 0 bases and at J to 5 bases, leaving 11 bases not matched to a gene. The germline gives CDR1 LGHDT, CDR2 YNNKEL (reference sequence).

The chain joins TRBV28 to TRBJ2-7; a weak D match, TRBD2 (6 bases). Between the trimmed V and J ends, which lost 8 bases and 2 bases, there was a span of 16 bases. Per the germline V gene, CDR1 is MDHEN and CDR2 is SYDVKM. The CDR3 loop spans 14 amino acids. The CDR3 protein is CASRTGTHTYEQYF. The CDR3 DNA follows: TGTGCCAGCCGAACCGGGACTCATACCTACGAGCAGTACTTC.

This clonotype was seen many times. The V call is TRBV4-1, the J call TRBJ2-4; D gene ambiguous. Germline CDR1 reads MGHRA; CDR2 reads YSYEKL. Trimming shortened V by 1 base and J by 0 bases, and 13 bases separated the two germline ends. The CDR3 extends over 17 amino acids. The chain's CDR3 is CASSQVQMALAKNIQYF. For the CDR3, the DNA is TGCGCCAGCAGCCAAGTACAGATGGCCTTAGCCAAAAACATTCAGTACTTC.

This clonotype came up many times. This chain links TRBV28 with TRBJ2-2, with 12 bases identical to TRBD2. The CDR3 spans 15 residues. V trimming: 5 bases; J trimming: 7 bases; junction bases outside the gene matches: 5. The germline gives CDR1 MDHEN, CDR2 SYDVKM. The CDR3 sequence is CASSKETSGSGELFF. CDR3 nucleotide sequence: TGTGCCAGCAGTAAAGAGACTAGCGGGAGCGGGGAGCTGTTTTTT.

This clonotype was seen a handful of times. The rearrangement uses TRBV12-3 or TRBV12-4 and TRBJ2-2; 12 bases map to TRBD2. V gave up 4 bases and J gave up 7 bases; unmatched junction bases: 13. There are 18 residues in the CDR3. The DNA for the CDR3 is TGTGCCAGCAGTTCGGCCCTCCAACTAGCGGGGGGCCTCGGGGAGCTGTTTTTT. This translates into CASSSALQLAGGLGELFF.

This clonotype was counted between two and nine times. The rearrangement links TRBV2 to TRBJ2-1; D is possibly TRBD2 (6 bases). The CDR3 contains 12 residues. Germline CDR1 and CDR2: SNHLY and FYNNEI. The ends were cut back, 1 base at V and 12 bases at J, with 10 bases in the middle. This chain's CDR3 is CASSEGLSGQFF. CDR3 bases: TGTGCCAGCAGTGAAGGACTTAGCGGGCAGTTCTTC.

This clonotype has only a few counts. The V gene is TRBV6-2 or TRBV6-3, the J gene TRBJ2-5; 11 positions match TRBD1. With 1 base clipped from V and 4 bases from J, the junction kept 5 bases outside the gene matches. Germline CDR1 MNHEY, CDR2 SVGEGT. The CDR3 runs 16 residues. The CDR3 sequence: CASSYWTGGGGETQYF. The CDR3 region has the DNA TGTGCCAGCAGTTACTGGACAGGGGGCGGGGGAGAGACCCAGTACTTC.

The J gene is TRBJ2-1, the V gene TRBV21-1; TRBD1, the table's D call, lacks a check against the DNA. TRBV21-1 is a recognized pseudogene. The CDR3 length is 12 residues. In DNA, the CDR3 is TGTGCCAGCAGCAAACCGGCAGGGGGGGGGTTCTTC. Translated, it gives CASSKPAGGGFF.

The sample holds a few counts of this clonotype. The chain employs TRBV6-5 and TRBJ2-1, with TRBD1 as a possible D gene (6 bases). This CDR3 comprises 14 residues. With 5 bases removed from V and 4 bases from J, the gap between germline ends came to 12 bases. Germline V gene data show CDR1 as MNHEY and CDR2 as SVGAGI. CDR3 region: CASSNLDRYNEQFF. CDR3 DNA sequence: TGTGCCAGCAGTAACCTGGACAGATACAATGAGCAGTTCTTC.

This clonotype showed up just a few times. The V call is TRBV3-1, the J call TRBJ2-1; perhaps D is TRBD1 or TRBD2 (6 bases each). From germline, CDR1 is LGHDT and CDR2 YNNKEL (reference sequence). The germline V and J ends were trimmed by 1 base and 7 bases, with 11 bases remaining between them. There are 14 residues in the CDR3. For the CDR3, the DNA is TGTGCCAGCAGCCAAGTACGGGGGCGGAATGAGCAGTTCTTC. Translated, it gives CASSQVRGRNEQFF.

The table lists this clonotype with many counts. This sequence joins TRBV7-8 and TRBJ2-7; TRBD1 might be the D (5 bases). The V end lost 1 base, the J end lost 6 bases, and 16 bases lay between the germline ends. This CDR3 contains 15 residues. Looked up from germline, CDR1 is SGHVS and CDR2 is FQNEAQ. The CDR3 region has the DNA TGTGCCAGCAGCTTAGACGCCAGGGAAAGGGTCGAGCAGTACTTC. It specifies CASSLDARERVEQYF.

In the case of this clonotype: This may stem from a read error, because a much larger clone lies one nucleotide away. The CDR3 is CASSLFNTGELFF. CDR3 in DNA: TGTGCTAGCAGCTTATTTAACACCGGGGAGCTGTTTTTT. This chain links TRBV7-7 with TRBJ2-2; no clear D gene. The CDR3 extends over 13 amino acids. CDR1 is SSHAT, CDR2 FNYEAQ, per germline (reference sequence).

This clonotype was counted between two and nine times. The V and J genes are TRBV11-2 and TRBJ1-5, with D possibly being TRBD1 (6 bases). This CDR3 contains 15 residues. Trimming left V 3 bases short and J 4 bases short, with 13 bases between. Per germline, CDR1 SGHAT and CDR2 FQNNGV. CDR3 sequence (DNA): TGTGCCAGCAGCTTCGAAGGGAGGGGGAATCAGCCCCAGCATTTT. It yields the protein CASSFEGRGNQPQHF.